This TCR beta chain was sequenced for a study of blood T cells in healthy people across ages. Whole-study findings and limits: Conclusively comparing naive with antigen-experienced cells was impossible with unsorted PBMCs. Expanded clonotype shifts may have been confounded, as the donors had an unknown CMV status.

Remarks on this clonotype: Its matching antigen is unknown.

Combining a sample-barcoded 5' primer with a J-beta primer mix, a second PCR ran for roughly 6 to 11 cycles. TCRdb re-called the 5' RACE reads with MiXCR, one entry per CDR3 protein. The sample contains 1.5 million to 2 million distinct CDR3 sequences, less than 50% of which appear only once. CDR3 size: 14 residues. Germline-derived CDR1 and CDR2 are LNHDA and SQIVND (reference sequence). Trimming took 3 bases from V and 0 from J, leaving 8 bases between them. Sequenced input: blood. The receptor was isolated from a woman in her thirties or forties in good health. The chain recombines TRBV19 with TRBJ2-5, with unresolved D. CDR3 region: CASSIFVNQETQYF. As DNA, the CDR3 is TGTGCCAGTAGTATCTTCGTCAACCAAGAGACCCAGTACTTC.